This T cell receptor (beta chain) was identified in a study of T cells in Graves' hyperthyroidism and ophthalmopathy. The CDR3 sequence is 15 residues long. Trimming left V 1 base short and J 2 bases short, with 13 bases between. The germline V gene encodes CDR1 SGDLS and CDR2 YYNGEE. The CDR3 regions of TCR beta were amplified from RNA transcripts. A first-round RT-PCR of the TCR CDR3 used the HTBI primer set. One entry per CDR3 protein results from TCRdb running MiXCR on the multiplex PCR reads. The repertoire includes around 250,000 distinct CDR3 sequences, approximately 25% of them detected once, and roughly 32% sits in the top ten. Study-wide points: Blood also carried most thyroid clonotypes expanded above 0.001.

Those patients with uncontrolled infection, other autoimmune disease, pregnancy or lactation were excluded. For the diagnoses, clinical symptoms, serum thyroxine and TRAb, thyroid ultrasound and orbital computed tomography were used. Using roughly 9.4 ml of fresh peripheral blood, PBMCs were prepared. To note about this clonotype: Its antigen is currently unknown.

The sample consisted of blood. The gene calls are TRBV9 and TRBJ2-7, with D unresolved. This clonotype was sampled from a woman between 35 and 50 years old with Graves' ophthalmopathy. In nucleotides, the CDR3 is TGTGCCAGCAGCGTACAAGCTGGTGCACCCTACGAGCAGTACTTC. Amino acid sequence: CASSVQAGAPYEQYF.